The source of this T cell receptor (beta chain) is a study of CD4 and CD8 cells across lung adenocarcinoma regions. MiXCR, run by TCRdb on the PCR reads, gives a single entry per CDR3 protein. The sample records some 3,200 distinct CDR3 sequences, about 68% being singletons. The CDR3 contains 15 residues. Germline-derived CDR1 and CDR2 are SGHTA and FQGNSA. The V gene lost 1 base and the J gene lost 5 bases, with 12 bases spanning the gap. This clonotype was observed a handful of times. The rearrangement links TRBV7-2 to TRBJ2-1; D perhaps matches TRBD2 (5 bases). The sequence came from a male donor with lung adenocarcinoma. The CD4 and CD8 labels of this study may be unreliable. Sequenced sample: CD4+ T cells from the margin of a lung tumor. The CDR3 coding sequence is TGTGCCAGCAGCTTAGACCGGTCTAGCCACAATGAGCAGTTCTTC. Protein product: CASSLDRSSHNEQFF.